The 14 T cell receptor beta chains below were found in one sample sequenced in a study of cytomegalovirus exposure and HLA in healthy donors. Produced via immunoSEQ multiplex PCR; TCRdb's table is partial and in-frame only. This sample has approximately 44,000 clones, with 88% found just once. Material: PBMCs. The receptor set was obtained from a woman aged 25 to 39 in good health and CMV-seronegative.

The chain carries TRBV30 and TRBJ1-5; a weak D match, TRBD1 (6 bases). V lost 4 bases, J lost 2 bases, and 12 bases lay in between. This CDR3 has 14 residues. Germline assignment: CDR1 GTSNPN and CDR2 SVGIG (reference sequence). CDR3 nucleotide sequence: TGTGCCTGGACAGGGGAAATGGGCAATCAGCCCCAGCATTTT. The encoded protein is CAWTGEMGNQPQHF. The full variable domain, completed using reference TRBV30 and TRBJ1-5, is SQTIHQWPATLVQPVGSPLSLECTVEGTSNPNLYWYRQAAGRGLQLLFYSVGIGQISSEVPQNLSASRPQDRQFILSSKKLLLSDSGFYLCAWTGEMGNQPQHFGDGTRLSIL.

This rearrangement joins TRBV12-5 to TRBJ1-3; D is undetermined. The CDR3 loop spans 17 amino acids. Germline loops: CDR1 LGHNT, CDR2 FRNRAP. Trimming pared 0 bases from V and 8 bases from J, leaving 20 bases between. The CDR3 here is CASGLVLLEGVEYTIYF. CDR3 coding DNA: TGTGCTAGTGGTTTGGTACTGCTCGAGGGTGTTGAATACACCATATATTTT. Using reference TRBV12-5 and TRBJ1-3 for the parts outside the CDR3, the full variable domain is DARVTQTPRHKVTEMGQEVTMRCQPILGHNTVFWYRQTMMQGLELLAYFRNRAPLDDSGMPKDRFSAEMPDATLATLKIQPSEPRDSAVYFCASGLVLLEGVEYTIYFGEGSWLTVV.

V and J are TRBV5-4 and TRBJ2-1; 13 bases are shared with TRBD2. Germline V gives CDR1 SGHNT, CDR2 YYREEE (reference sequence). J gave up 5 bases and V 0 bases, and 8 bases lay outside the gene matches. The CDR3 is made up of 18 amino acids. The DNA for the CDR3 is TGTGCCAGCAGCTTGGACGGACTAGCGGGAGAAGTCGACAATGAGCAGTTCTTC. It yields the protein CASSLDGLAGEVDNEQFF.

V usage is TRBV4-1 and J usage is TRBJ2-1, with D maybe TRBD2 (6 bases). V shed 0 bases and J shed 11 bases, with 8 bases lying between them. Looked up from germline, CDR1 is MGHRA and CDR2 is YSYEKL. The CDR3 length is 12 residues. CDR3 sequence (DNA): TGCGCCAGCAGCCAAGATCTAGCGAAGCAGTTCTTC. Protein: CASSQDLAKQFF.

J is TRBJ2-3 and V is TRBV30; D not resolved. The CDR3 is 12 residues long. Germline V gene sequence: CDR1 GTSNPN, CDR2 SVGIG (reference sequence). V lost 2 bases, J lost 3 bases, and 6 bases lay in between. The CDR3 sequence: CAWSLTTDTQYF. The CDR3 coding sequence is TGTGCCTGGAGTCTAACTACAGATACGCAGTATTTT. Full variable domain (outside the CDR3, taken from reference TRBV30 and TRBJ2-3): SQTIHQWPATLVQPVGSPLSLECTVEGTSNPNLYWYRQAAGRGLQLLFYSVGIGQISSEVPQNLSASRPQDRQFILSSKKLLLSDSGFYLCAWSLTTDTQYFGPGTRLTVL.

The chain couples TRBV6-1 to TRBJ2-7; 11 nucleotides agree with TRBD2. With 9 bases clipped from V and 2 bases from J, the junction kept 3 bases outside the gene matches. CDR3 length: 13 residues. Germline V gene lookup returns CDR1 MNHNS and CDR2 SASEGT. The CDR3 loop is CASRLAGTYEQYF. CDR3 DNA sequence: TGTGCCAGTAGACTAGCGGGAACCTACGAGCAGTACTTC.

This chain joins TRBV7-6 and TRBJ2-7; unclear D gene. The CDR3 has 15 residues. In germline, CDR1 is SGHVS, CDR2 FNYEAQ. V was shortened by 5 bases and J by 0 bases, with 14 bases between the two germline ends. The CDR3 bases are TGTGCCAGCAGCCCGGAGTGGGTTTACTCCTACGAGCAGTACTTC. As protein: CASSPEWVYSYEQYF.

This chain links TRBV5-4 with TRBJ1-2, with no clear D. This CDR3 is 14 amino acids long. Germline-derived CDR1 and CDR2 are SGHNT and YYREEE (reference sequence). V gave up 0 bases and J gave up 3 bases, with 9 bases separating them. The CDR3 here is CASSLAEGDYGYTF. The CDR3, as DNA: TGTGCCAGCAGCTTGGCCGAGGGCGACTATGGCTACACCTTC.

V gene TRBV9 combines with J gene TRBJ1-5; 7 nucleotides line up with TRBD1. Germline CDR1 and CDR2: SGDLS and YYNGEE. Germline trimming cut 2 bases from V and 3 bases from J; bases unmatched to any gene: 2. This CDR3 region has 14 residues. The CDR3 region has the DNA TGTGCCAGCAGCGTCGGGACAGACAATCAGCCCCAGCATTTT. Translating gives CASSVGTDNQPQHF.

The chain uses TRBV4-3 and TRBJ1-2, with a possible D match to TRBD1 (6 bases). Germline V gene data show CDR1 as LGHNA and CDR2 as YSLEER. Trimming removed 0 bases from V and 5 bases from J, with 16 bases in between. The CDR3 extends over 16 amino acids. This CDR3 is CASSQDIGGDKYGYTF. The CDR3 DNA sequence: TGCGCCAGCAGCCAAGATATTGGGGGGGACAAGTATGGCTACACCTTC.

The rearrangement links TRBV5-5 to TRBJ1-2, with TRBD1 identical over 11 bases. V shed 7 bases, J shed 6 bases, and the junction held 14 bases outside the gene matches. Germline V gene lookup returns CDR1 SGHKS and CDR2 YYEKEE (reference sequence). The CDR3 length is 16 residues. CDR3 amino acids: CASAPRTGGGHDGYTF. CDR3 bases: TGTGCCAGCGCTCCCAGGACAGGGGGCGGACATGATGGCTACACCTTC.

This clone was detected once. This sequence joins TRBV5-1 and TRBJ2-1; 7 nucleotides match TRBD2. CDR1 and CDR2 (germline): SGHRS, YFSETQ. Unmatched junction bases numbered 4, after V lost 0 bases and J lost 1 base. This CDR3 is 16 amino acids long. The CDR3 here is CASSLVAGASYNEQFF. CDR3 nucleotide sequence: TGCGCCAGCAGCTTGGTGGCGGGAGCGTCCTACAATGAGCAGTTCTTC. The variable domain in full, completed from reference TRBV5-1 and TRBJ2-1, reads KAGVTQTPRYLIKTRGQQVTLSCSPISGHRSVSWYQQTPGQGLQFLFEYFSETQRNKGNFPGRFSGRQFSNSRSEMNVSTLELGDSALYLCASSLVAGASYNEQFFGPGTRLTVL.

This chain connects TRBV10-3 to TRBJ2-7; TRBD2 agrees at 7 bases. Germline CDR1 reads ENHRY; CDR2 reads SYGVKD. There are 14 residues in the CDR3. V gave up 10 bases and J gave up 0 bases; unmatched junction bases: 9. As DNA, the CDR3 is TGTGCCAGCAATAGCGGGTTCCTCTCCTACGAGCAGTACTTC. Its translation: CASNSGFLSYEQYF.

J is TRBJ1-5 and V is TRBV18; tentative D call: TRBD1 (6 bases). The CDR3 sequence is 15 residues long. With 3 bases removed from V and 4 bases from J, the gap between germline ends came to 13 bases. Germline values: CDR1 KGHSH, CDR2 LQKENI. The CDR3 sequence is CASSPRQGNNQPQHF. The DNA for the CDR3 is TGTGCCAGCTCACCCCGGCAGGGGAATAATCAGCCCCAGCATTTT.